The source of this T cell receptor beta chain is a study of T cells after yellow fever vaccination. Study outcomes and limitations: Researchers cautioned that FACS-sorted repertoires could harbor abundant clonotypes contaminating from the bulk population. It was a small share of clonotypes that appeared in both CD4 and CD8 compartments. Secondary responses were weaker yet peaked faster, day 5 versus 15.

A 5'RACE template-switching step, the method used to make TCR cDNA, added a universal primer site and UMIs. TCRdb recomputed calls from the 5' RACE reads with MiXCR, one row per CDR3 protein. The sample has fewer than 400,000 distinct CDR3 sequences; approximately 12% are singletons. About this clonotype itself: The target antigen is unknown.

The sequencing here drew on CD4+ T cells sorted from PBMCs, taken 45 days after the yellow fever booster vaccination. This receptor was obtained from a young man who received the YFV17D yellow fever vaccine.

Written as DNA, the CDR3 is TGTGCCAGCTCACCCACTAGCGGGGGCGCCACCGGGGAGCTGTTTTTT. It translates to CASSPTSGGATGELFF. The chain is built from TRBV18 and TRBJ2-2; 11 bases fit TRBD2. The CDR3 totals 16 residues. Germline CDR1 and CDR2: KGHSH and LQKENI. The J segment lost 4 bases and the V segment lost 3 bases, leaving 4 bases of the junction unmatched.